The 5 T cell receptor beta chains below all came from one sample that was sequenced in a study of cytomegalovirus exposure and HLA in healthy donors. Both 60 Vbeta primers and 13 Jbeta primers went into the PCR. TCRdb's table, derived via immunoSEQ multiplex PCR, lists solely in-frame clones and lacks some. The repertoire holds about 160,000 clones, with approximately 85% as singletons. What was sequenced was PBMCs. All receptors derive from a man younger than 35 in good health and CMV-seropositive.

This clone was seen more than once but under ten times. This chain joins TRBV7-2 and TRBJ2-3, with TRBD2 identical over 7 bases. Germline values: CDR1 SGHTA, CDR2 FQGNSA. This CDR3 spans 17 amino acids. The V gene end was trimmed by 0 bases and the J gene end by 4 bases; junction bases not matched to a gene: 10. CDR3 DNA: TGTGCCAGCAGCTTAGCAACTGGCGGGGGTGCCCCAGATACGCAGTATTTT. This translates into CASSLATGGGAPDTQYF.

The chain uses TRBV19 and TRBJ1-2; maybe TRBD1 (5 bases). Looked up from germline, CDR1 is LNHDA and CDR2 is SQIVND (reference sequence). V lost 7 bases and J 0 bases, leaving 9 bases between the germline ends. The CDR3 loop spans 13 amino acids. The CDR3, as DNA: TGTGCCAGTACAGCGGGGGCTAACTATGGCTACACCTTC. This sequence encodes CASTAGANYGYTF.

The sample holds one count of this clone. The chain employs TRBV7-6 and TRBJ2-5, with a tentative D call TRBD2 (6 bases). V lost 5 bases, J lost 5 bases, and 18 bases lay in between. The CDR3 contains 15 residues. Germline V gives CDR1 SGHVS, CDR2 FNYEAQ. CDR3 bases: TGTGCCAGCAGCCCCCCCGAGGCGAGCGGGGAGACCCAGTACTTC. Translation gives CASSPPEASGETQYF.

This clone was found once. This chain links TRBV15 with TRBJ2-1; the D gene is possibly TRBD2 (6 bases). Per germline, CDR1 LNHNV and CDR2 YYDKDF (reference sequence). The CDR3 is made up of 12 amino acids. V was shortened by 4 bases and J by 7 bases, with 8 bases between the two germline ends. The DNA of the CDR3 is TGTGCCACCAGCATACTAGCTAATGAGCAGTTCTTC. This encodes CATSILANEQFF.

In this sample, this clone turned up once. The CDR3 protein is CASSLAGPQYF. CDR3 nucleotide sequence: TGTGCCAGCAGCTTAGCGGGGCCCCAGTACTTC. The chain uses TRBV7-2 and TRBJ2-5; TRBD1 is a possible D gene (5 bases). Germline-derived CDR1 and CDR2 are SGHTA and FQGNSA. The V gene lost 0 bases and the J gene lost 9 bases, with 5 bases spanning the gap. The CDR3 has 11 amino acids.